The source of this T cell receptor beta chain is a study of CD8 T cells in ankylosing spondylitis. Notes on the study in general: Typical of ankylosing spondylitis blood, it appeared, was a TCR beta motif of 7 or 8 highly homologous variants.

V shed 2 bases and J 2 bases; nucleotides not matched to a gene: 5. The CDR3 covers 15 residues. The germline gives CDR1 LGHDT, CDR2 YNNKEL (reference sequence). About this clonotype itself: Its antigen is unknown.

TCRdb fed the 5' RACE reads into MiXCR, producing one record per CDR3 protein. Here the sample spans some 400,000 distinct CDR3 sequences, approximately 20% being singletons. J is TRBJ1-1 and V is TRBV3-1, with 7 bases that match TRBD1. The receptor was derived from a male donor with ankylosing spondylitis. Sequences were obtained from blood, either unsorted or a sorted T cell fraction (not recorded which). CDR3 DNA sequence: TGTGCCAGCAGCCAACACGGGACAGCAAACACTGAAGCTTTCTTT. Translation: CASSQHGTANTEAFF.